There are a few counts of the clone carrying this T cell receptor beta chain. Its antigen is currently unknown. The data were taken from a study of T cells in localized non-small cell lung cancer. Findings and limits, study-wide: A single tumor region was sequenced, leaving heterogeneity possible. In adjacent lung appeared a median around 56 of the top 100 tumor clones.

The germline V gene has CDR1 GTSNPN and CDR2 SVGIG (reference sequence). Trimming took 2 bases from V and 5 from J, leaving 9 bases between them. The CDR3 is 12 residues long. The method was immunoSEQ multiplex PCR; TCRdb's version includes in-frame clones alone and lacks a portion of them. The table lists thousands of clones, approximately 34% of them singletons. The TCR was taken from a male donor aged 60 or older with stage I squamous cell lung carcinoma. Sequencing used lung tumor tissue, obtained before any cancer treatment. The chain is built from TRBV30 and TRBJ2-5; D not resolved. The DNA of the CDR3 is TGTGCCTGGAGTAGACAATCCGAGACCCAGTACTTC. Translating it yields CAWSRQSETQYF. The full variable domain, with the rest looked up from reference TRBV30 and TRBJ2-5, is SQTIHQWPATLVQPVGSPLSLECTVEGTSNPNLYWYRQAAGRGLQLLFYSVGIGQISSEVPQNLSASRPQDRQFILSSKKLLLSDSGFYLCAWSRQSETQYFGPGTRLLVL.